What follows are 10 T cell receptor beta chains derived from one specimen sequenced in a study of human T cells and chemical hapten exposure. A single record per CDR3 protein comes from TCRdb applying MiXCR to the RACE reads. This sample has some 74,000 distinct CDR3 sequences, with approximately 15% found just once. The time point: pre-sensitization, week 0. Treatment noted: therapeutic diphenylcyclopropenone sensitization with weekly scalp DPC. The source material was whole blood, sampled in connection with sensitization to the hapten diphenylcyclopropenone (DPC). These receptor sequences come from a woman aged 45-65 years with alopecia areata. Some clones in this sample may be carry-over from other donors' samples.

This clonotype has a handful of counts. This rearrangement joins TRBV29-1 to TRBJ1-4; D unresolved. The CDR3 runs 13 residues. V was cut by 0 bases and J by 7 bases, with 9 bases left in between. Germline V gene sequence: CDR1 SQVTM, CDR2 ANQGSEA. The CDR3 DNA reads TGCAGCGTTGAAGAGGGAATGGCTGAAAAACTGTTTTTT. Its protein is CSVEEGMAEKLFF.

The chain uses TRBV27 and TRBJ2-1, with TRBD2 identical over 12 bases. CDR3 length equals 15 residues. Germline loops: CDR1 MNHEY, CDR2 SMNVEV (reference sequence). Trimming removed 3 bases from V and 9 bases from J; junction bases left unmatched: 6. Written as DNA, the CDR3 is TGTGCCAGCAGTTTTCTAGCGGGAGGGCCGCTTGAGCAGTTCTTC. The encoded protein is CASSFLAGGPLEQFF.

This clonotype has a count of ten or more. CDR3 in amino acids: CAISESLQYEQYF. The CDR3 nucleotides read TGTGCCATCAGTGAGTCGTTGCAGTACGAGCAGTACTTC. The gene calls are TRBV10-3 and TRBJ2-7; no firm D call. This CDR3 region has 13 residues. Trimming stripped 0 bases from V and 4 bases from J, with 7 bases between. Germline assignment: CDR1 ENHRY and CDR2 SYGVKD.

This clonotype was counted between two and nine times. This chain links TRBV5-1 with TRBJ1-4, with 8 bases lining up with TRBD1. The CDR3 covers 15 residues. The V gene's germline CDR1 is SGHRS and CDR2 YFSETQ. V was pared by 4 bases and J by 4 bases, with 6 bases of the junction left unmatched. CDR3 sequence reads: CASSGRGRLNEKLFF. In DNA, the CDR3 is TGCGCCAGCAGCGGCAGGGGGCGCCTTAATGAAAAACTGTTTTTT.

The CDR3 region is CSVRSDLNTEAFF. Here the CDR3 DNA reads TGCAGCGTTCGCTCGGACCTGAACACTGAAGCTTTCTTT. The chain couples TRBV29-1 to TRBJ1-1; D is ambiguous. Germline V gene lookup returns CDR1 SQVTM and CDR2 ANQGSEA. CDR3 length equals 13 residues. V shed 5 bases and J shed 0 bases, with 10 bases lying between them.

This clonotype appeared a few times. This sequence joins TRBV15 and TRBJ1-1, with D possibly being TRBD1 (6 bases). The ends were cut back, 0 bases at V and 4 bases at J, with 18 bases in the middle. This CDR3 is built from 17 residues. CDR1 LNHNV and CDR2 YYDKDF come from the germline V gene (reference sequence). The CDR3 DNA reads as TGTGCCACCAGCAGAGATCTCACAGGGAGAATTATCACTGAAGCTTTCTTT. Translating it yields CATSRDLTGRIITEAFF.

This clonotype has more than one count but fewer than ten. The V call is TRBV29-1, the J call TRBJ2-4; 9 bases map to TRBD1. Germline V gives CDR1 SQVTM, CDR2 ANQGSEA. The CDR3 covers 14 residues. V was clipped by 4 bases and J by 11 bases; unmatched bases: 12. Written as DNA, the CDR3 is TGCAGCGTTGCCCAGGGGACAGGGCCAACCGTTCAGTACTTC. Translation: CSVAQGTGPTVQYF.

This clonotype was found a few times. This CDR3 is CASSLGQDVYGYTF. For the CDR3, the DNA is TGTGCCAGCAGCCTAGGACAGGACGTCTATGGCTACACCTTC. The rearrangement links TRBV5-6 to TRBJ1-2, with 7 bases fitting TRBD1. The CDR3 covers 14 residues. Germline CDR1 is SGHDT and CDR2 is YYEEEE. V was clipped by 4 bases and J by 4 bases; unmatched bases: 7.

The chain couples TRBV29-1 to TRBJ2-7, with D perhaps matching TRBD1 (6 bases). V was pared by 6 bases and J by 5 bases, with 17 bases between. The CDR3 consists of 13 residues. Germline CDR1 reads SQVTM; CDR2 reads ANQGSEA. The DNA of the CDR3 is TGCAGCGTGGGGGACACCCAGCCCCACGAGCAGTACTTC. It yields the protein CSVGDTQPHEQYF.

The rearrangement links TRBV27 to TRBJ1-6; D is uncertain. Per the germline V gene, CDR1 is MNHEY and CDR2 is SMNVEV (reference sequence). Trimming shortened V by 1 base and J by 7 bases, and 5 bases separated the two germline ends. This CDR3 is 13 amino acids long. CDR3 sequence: CASSLLDNSPLHF. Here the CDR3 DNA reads TGTGCCAGCAGTTTATTGGACAATTCACCCCTCCACTTT.